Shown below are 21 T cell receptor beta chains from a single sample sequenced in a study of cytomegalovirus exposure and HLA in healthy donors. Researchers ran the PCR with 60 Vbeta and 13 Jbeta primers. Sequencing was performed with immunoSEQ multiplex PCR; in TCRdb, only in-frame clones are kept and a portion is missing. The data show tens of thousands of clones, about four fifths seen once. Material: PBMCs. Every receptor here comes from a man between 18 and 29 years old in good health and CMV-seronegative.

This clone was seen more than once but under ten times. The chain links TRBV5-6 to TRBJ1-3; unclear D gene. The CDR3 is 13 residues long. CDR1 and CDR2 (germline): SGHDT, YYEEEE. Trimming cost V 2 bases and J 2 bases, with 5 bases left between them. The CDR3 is CASSFGAGNTIYF. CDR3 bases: TGTGCCAGCAGCTTCGGGGCTGGAAACACCATATATTTT.

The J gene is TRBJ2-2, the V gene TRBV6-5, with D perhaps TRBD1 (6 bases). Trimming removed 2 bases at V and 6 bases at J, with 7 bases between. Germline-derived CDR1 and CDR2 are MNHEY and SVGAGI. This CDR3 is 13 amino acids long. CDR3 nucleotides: TGTGCCAGCAGTTACGGGGGCCCCGGGGAGCTGTTTTTT. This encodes CASSYGGPGELFF.

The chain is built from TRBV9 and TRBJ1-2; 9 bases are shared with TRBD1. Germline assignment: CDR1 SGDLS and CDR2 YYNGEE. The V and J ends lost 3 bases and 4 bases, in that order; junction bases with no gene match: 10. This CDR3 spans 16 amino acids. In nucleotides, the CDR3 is TGTGCCAGCAGCGCCACCGGGACAGGGTTTGCCTATGGCTACACCTTC. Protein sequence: CASSATGTGFAYGYTF. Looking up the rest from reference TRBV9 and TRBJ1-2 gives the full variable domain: DSGVTQTPKHLITATGQRVTLRCSPRSGDLSVYWYQQSLDQGLQFLIQYYNGEERAKGNILERFSAQQFPDLHSELNLSSLELGDSALYFCASSATGTGFAYGYTFGSGTRLTVV.

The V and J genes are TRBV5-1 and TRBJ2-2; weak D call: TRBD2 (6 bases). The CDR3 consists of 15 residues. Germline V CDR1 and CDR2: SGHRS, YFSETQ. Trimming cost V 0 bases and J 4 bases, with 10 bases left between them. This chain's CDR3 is CASSLGGMVTGELFF. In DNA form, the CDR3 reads TGCGCCAGCAGCTTGGGCGGGATGGTCACCGGGGAGCTGTTTTTT.

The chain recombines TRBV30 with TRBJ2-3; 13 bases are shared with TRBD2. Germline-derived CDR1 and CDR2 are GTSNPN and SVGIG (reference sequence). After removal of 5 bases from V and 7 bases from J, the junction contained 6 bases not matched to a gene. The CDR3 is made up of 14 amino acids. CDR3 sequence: CAWGLAGDTYTQYF. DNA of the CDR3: TGTGCCTGGGGACTAGCGGGGGACACTTATACGCAGTATTTT.

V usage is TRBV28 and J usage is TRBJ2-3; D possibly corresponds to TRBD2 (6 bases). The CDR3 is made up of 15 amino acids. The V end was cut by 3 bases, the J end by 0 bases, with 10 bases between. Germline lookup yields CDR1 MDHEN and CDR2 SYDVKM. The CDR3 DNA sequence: TGTGCCAGCAGTTTCCGGGCGGGGAGCACAGATACGCAGTATTTT. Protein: CASSFRAGSTDTQYF.

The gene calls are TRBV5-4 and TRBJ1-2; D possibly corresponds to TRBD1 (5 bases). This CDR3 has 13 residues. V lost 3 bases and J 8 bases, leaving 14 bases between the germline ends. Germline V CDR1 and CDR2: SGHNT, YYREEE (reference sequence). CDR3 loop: CASSSDNLEGYTF. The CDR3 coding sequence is TGTGCCAGCAGCTCGGACAACCTCGAGGGCTACACCTTC.

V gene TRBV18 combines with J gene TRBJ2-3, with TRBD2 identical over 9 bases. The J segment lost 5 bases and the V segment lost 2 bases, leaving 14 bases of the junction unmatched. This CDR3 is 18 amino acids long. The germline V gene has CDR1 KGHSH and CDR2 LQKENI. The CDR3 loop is CASSPAQRGAIIQDTQYF. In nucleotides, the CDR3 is TGTGCCAGCTCACCAGCCCAGCGGGGGGCCATCATTCAAGATACGCAGTATTTT. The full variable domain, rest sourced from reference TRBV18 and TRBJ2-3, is NAGVMQNPRHLVRRRGQEARLRCSPMKGHSHVYWYRQLPEEGLKFMVYLQKENIIDESGMPKERFSAEFPKEGPSILRIQQVVRGDSAAYFCASSPAQRGAIIQDTQYFGPGTRLTVL.

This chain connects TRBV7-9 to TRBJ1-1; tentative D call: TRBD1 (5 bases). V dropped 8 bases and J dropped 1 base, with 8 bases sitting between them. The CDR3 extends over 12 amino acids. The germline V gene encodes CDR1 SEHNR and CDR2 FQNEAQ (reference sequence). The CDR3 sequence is CASLDRNTEAFF. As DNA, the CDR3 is TGTGCCAGCCTAGACAGGAACACTGAAGCTTTCTTT.

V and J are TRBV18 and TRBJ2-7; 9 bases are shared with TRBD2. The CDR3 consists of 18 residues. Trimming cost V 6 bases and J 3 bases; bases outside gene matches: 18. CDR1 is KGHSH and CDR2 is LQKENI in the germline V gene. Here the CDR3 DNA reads TGTGCCAGCTCGCCCGACAACCTTATAGCGGGAGTAATCTACGAGCAGTACTTC. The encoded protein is CASSPDNLIAGVIYEQYF.

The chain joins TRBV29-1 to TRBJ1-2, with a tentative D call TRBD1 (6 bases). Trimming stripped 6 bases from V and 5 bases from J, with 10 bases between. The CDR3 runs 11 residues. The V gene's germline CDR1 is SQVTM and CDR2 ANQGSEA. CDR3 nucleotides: TGCAGCGTGCGGACAGAATATGGCTACACCTTC. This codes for CSVRTEYGYTF.

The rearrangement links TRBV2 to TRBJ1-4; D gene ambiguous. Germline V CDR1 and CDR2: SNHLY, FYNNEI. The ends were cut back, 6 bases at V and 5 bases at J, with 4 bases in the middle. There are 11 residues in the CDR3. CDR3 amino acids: CASRQNEKLFF. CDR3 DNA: TGTGCCAGCAGGCAGAATGAAAAACTGTTTTTT. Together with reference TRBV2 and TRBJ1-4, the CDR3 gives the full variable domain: EPEVTQTPSHQVTQMGQEVILRCVPISNHLYFYWYRQILGQKVEFLVSFYNNEISEKSEIFDDQFSVERPDGSNFTLKIRSTKLEDSAMYFCASRQNEKLFFGSGTQLSVL.

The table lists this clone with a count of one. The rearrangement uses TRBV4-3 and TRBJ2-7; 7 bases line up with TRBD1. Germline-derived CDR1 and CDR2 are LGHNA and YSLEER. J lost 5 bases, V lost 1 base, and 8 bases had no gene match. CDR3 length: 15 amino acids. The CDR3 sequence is CASSQGQGSDDEQYF. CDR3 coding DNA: TGCGCCAGCAGCCAAGGACAGGGTAGTGACGACGAGCAGTACTTC.

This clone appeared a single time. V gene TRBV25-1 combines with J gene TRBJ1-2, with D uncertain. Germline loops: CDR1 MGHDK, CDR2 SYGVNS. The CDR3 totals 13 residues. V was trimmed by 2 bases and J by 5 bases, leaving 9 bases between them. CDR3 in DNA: TGTGCCAGCAGTGAAGTCGCGACATATGGCTACACCTTC. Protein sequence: CASSEVATYGYTF.

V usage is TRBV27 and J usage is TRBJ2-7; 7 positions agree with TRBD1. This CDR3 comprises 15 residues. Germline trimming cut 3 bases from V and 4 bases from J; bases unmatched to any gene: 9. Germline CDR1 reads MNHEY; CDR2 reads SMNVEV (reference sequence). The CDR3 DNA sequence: TGTGCCAGCAGTTTTAGAGATGGGACAGTTTACGAGCAGTACTTC. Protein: CASSFRDGTVYEQYF.

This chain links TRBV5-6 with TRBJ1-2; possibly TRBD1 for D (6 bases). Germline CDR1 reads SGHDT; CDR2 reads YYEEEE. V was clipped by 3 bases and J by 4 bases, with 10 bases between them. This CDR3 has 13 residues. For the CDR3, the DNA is TGTGCCAGCAGCTCAGGGGTTCCCTATGGCTACACCTTC. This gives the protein CASSSGVPYGYTF.

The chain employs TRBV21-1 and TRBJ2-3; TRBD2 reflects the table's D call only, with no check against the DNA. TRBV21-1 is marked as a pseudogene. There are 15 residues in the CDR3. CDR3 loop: CASSKVPGKEDTQYF. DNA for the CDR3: TGTGCCAGCAGCAAAGTGCCGGGGAAGGAAGATACGCAGTATTTT.

The CDR3 sequence: CAWSVRGWGGLAATGELFF. The DNA for the CDR3 is TGTGCCTGGAGTGTACGCGGTTGGGGAGGACTAGCGGCTACCGGGGAGCTGTTTTTT. The chain is built from TRBV30 and TRBJ2-2; 10 positions match TRBD2. Germline CDR1 reads GTSNPN; CDR2 reads SVGIG (reference sequence). This CDR3 contains 19 residues. J lost 5 bases, V lost 0 bases, and 15 bases had no gene match.

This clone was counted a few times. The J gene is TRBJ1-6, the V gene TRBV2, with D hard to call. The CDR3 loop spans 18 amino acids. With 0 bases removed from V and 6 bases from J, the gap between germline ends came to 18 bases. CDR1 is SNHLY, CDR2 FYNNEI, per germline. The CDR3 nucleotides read TGTGCCAGCAGTGAAGCGCTTCAGTTCAAAGATGGTAATTCACCCCTCCACTTT. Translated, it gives CASSEALQFKDGNSPLHF.

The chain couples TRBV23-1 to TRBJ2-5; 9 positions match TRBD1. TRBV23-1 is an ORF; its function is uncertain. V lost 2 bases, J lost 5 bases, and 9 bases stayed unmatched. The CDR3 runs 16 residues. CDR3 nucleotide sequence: TGCGCCAGCAGTCAACCACTACTCGACAGGGGGGAGACCCAGTACTTC. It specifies CASSQPLLDRGETQYF.

CDR3 sequence (DNA): TGTGCCAGCAGCTTGGTTTCCAGGGGTAATGAAAAACTGTTTTTT. Translated, it gives CASSLVSRGNEKLFF. The chain couples TRBV5-6 to TRBJ1-4; possibly TRBD1 for D (6 bases). CDR3 length: 15 residues. V was shortened by 0 bases and J by 4 bases, with 10 bases between the two germline ends. The germline gives CDR1 SGHDT, CDR2 YYEEEE.